The clone carrying this T cell receptor (beta chain) was seen repeatedly, ten times or more. Its antigen remains unknown. V was pared by 4 bases and J by 1 base, with 6 bases of the junction left unmatched. CDR3 length: 15 residues. The time point here: newly diagnosed GD, antithyroid drugs for less than 3 months. Generation of the TCR library employed RNA extracted from PBMCs. These data belong to a study of regulatory T cells in long-lasting Graves disease. The authors built TCR beta libraries using iRepertoire HTBI primers and Arm-PCR of CDR3 regions. TCRdb re-analysed the multiplex PCR reads in MiXCR, keeping a single row per CDR3 protein. The sample holds about 620,000 distinct CDR3 sequences, roughly 15% seen once. Study observations and caveats: The study found TRBV28, TRBJ1-2 and TRBJ2-5 favored in persistent disease.

The same specimen was also included in a second study, on T cells in Graves' hyperthyroidism and ophthalmopathy. That work states: In the first-round RT-PCR of the TCR CDR3, the HTBI primer set was used.

The specimen comprised peripheral blood mononuclear cells (PBMCs), sampled at new diagnosis, from a patient treated with antithyroid drugs. J is TRBJ2-5 and V is TRBV12-3 or TRBV12-4; TRBD1 agrees at 7 bases. This receptor was taken from a woman in her twenties or thirties with Graves disease. The CDR3 region is CASSSLDRAQETQYF. As DNA, the CDR3 is TGTGCCAGCAGTTCGCTTGACAGGGCCCAAGAGACCCAGTACTTC.